The rows below give T cell receptor beta chains drawn from one sample of a study of blood T cell repertoires in COVID-19. Here immunoSEQ multiplex PCR was the method, and the copy in TCRdb shows in-frame clones only, minus some. The sample has 270,000 or so clones; approximately 90% are singletons. Sequencing was done on a sample of PBMCs or T cells enriched from blood (not recorded which). All receptors derive from a young woman with acute COVID-19. Both conserved end residues are part of each CDR3. D genes are given only for firm matches. Expanded clones are given a class, and other clones once, few, many or no size at all.

CDR3nt: TGTGCCAGCAGCTCAGTAAGTGGGACAGACATAACCGGGGAGCTGTTTTTT; CDR3aa: CASSSVSGTDITGELFF; d_gene: TRBD1; j_gene: TRBJ2-2; v_gene: TRBV9; abundance: once
CDR3nt: TGTGCCAGCAGCCAAGTGTCCAGGGCTGGAAACACCATATATTTT; CDR3aa: CASSQVSRAGNTIYF; d_gene: NA; j_gene: TRBJ1-3; v_gene: TRBV3-1/TRBV3-2; abundance: NA
CDR3nt: TGTGCCAGCAGCTTTCAGGGGGCTGGTGAAAAACTGTTTTTT; CDR3aa: CASSFQGAGEKLFF; d_gene: TRBD1; j_gene: TRBJ1-4; v_gene: TRBV5-6; abundance: NA
CDR3nt: TGTGCCAGCACCTCGGCGGGAGGACCTTACGAGCAGTACTTC; CDR3aa: CASTSAGGPYEQYF; d_gene: TRBD2; j_gene: TRBJ2-7; v_gene: TRBV7-2; abundance: NA
CDR3nt: TGTGCCAGCAGAATAGGACAGGCCCTAGGCAATGAGCAGTTCTTC; CDR3aa: CASRIGQALGNEQFF; d_gene: TRBD1; j_gene: TRBJ2-1; v_gene: TRBV3-1/TRBV3-2; abundance: NA
CDR3nt: TGTGCCAGCAGCGTAGAAGGGGATGGCTATGGCTACACCTTC; CDR3aa: CASSVEGDGYGYTF; d_gene: NA; j_gene: TRBJ1-2; v_gene: TRBV9; abundance: NA
CDR3nt: TGCGCCAGCAGCTCGGAGACTAGCGGGAGCATCGGTACGCAGTATTTT; CDR3aa: CASSSETSGSIGTQYF; d_gene: TRBD2; j_gene: TRBJ2-3; v_gene: TRBV5-1; abundance: NA
CDR3nt: TGTGCCAGCAGCAGAACGACAGATTCTTGGGATGGATCCTATGGCTACACCTTC; CDR3aa: CASSRTTDSWDGSYGYTF; d_gene: NA; j_gene: TRBJ1-2; v_gene: TRBV7-9; abundance: NA
CDR3nt: TGTGCCAGCACCAATTGGGAGGGAGGGCTATTGGAGCAGTACTTC; CDR3aa: CASTNWEGGLLEQYF; d_gene: TRBD2; j_gene: TRBJ2-7; v_gene: TRBV27; abundance: few
CDR3nt: TGTGCCAGCAGCTTACAGAACACCGGGGAGCTGTTTTTT; CDR3aa: CASSLQNTGELFF; d_gene: NA; j_gene: TRBJ2-2; v_gene: TRBV5-6; abundance: NA
CDR3nt: TGTGCCAGCAGCCCTGCCCCGGGAGGCCAAGAGACCCAGTACTTC; CDR3aa: CASSPAPGGQETQYF; d_gene: TRBD2; j_gene: TRBJ2-5; v_gene: TRBV7-3; abundance: NA
CDR3nt: TGTGCCAGCAGCCCAACAGGCGGCCGCTACGAGCAGTACTTC; CDR3aa: CASSPTGGRYEQYF; d_gene: NA; j_gene: TRBJ2-7; v_gene: TRBV27; abundance: NA
CDR3nt: TGTGCCAGCAGCTTAGGGCTTCTTACGGGAGGGCTTTCGGATACGCAGTATTTT; CDR3aa: CASSLGLLTGGLSDTQYF; d_gene: TRBD2; j_gene: TRBJ2-3; v_gene: TRBV7-2; abundance: NA
CDR3nt: TGTGCCAGCAACAGCGGTTACACTGAAGCTTTCTTT; CDR3aa: CASNSGYTEAFF; d_gene: NA; j_gene: TRBJ1-1; v_gene: TRBV2; abundance: NA
CDR3nt: TGCAGCGTTAGAGGGGGTGAAGGTAGCCCATACAATGAGCAGTTCTTC; CDR3aa: CSVRGGEGSPYNEQFF; d_gene: NA; j_gene: TRBJ2-1; v_gene: TRBV29-1; abundance: NA
CDR3nt: TGTGCCAGCAGTACAATACAAAGTTCACCCCTCCACTTT; CDR3aa: CASSTIQSSPLHF; d_gene: NA; j_gene: TRBJ1-6; v_gene: TRBV28; abundance: NA
CDR3nt: TGTGCCAGCAGCAGACAGGACTCCCGCACAGATACGCAGTATTTT; CDR3aa: CASSRQDSRTDTQYF; d_gene: NA; j_gene: TRBJ2-3; v_gene: TRBV7-6; abundance: NA
CDR3nt: TGTGCCACCAGCAGAGGATGGGGAGGGGAGACTGGGGCCAACGTCCTGACTTTC; CDR3aa: CATSRGWGGETGANVLTF; d_gene: TRBD2; j_gene: TRBJ2-6; v_gene: TRBV15; abundance: NA
CDR3nt: TGCGCCAGCAGCCACCAAGGACTACCTGGCACAGATACGCAGTATTTT; CDR3aa: CASSHQGLPGTDTQYF; d_gene: NA; j_gene: TRBJ2-3; v_gene: TRBV4-1; abundance: NA
CDR3nt: TGTGCCAGCAGCCAAACGGGACAGTCCCAAGAGACCCAGTACTTC; CDR3aa: CASSQTGQSQETQYF; d_gene: TRBD1; j_gene: TRBJ2-5; v_gene: TRBV3-1/TRBV3-2; abundance: NA
CDR3nt: TGTGCCACCAGCAAGACAGGGGAAAGTAGCAATGAGCAGTTCTTC; CDR3aa: CATSKTGESSNEQFF; d_gene: TRBD1; j_gene: TRBJ2-1; v_gene: TRBV15; abundance: NA
CDR3nt: TGTGCCAGCACCTACTCCCAGACAGGGGGTAATTCACCCCTCCACTTT; CDR3aa: CASTYSQTGGNSPLHF; d_gene: TRBD1; j_gene: TRBJ1-6; v_gene: TRBV6-6; abundance: NA
CDR3nt: TGTGCCAGCAGTAGACAGACTTATAGCAATCAGCCCCAGCATTTT; CDR3aa: CASSRQTYSNQPQHF; d_gene: NA; j_gene: TRBJ1-5; v_gene: TRBV2; abundance: NA
CDR3nt: TGTGCCAGCAGCTTGCGAGACTCATCCTACGAGCAGTACTTC; CDR3aa: CASSLRDSSYEQYF; d_gene: NA; j_gene: TRBJ2-7; v_gene: TRBV5-4; abundance: NA
CDR3nt: TGTGCCACGGTACGACTAGCGGGAGCTGATACGCAGTATTTT; CDR3aa: CATVRLAGADTQYF; d_gene: TRBD2; j_gene: TRBJ2-3; v_gene: TRBV28; abundance: NA
CDR3nt: TGTGCCAGCTCACGGGACTCTGTGACCGGGGAGCTGTTTTTT; CDR3aa: CASSRDSVTGELFF; d_gene: NA; j_gene: TRBJ2-2; v_gene: TRBV18; abundance: NA
CDR3nt: TGCAGCGTTGAAGGGGGGCGTGCCACCGGGGAGCTGTTTTTT; CDR3aa: CSVEGGRATGELFF; d_gene: NA; j_gene: TRBJ2-2; v_gene: TRBV29-1; abundance: once
CDR3nt: TGTGCCAGCAGTACTTCCTACGAGCAGTACTTC; CDR3aa: CASSTSYEQYF; d_gene: NA; j_gene: TRBJ2-7; v_gene: TRBV28; abundance: NA
CDR3nt: TGTGGTGGGAGTAGGGACACCGGGGAGCTGTTTTTT; CDR3aa: CGGSRDTGELFF; d_gene: NA; j_gene: TRBJ2-2; v_gene: TRBV7-9; abundance: NA
CDR3nt: TGTGCCAGCAGCCCACAGGGCCTAGAGACCCAGTACTTC; CDR3aa: CASSPQGLETQYF; d_gene: NA; j_gene: TRBJ2-5; v_gene: TRBV7-3; abundance: NA
CDR3nt: TGTGCCAGCAGTTTATTTTCTAGCGCGCCCCCAGATACGCAGTATTTT; CDR3aa: CASSLFSSAPPDTQYF; d_gene: NA; j_gene: TRBJ2-3; v_gene: TRBV27; abundance: NA
CDR3nt: TGTGCCAGCAGCGAAGCGGACAATGAGCAGTTCTTC; CDR3aa: CASSEADNEQFF; d_gene: NA; j_gene: TRBJ2-1; v_gene: TRBV9; abundance: NA
CDR3nt: TGTGCCAGTAGTACCGGTGGGAAGGGGTACGAGCAGTACTTC; CDR3aa: CASSTGGKGYEQYF; d_gene: NA; j_gene: TRBJ2-7; v_gene: TRBV19; abundance: NA
CDR3nt: TGTGCCAGTAGTCTCGGACAGGCCGACAGCCCCTACGAGCAGTACTTC; CDR3aa: CASSLGQADSPYEQYF; d_gene: TRBD1; j_gene: TRBJ2-7; v_gene: TRBV19; abundance: NA
CDR3nt: TGTGCCAGCAGTCTGCCGAGCGCGAACACCGGGGAGCTGTTTTTT; CDR3aa: CASSLPSANTGELFF; d_gene: NA; j_gene: TRBJ2-2; v_gene: TRBV28; abundance: NA
CDR3nt: TGTGCCAGCAGCCGCCAATACTCCAATGAGCAGTTCTTC; CDR3aa: CASSRQYSNEQFF; d_gene: NA; j_gene: TRBJ2-1; v_gene: TRBV14; abundance: NA
CDR3nt: TGTGCCAGCAGCTTTACTAGCGCAGATACGCAGTATTTT; CDR3aa: CASSFTSADTQYF; d_gene: TRBD2; j_gene: TRBJ2-3; v_gene: TRBV6-2/TRBV6-3; abundance: NA
CDR3nt: TGTGCCAGCAGTTTATACGGGGAAACAAGCTACGAGCAGTACTTC; CDR3aa: CASSLYGETSYEQYF; d_gene: NA; j_gene: TRBJ2-7; v_gene: TRBV6-5; abundance: NA
CDR3nt: TGCGCCAGCAGTGTTGACAGGCCCTCTGGAAACACCATATATTTT; CDR3aa: CASSVDRPSGNTIYF; d_gene: NA; j_gene: TRBJ1-3; v_gene: TRBV10-2; abundance: NA
CDR3nt: TGTGCCAGCAGCAAATTTGACGATGGGGGGGATACGCAGTATTTT; CDR3aa: CASSKFDDGGDTQYF; d_gene: NA; j_gene: TRBJ2-3; v_gene: TRBV21-1; abundance: NA
CDR3nt: TGTGCCAGTAGCGGGTTGGCGGGAGGATACGAGCAGTACTTC; CDR3aa: CASSGLAGGYEQYF; d_gene: TRBD2; j_gene: TRBJ2-7; v_gene: TRBV19; abundance: NA
CDR3nt: TGTGCCATCAGTGAGTCGGATTACGAGGCCCGCTCTGGAAACACCATATATTTT; CDR3aa: CAISESDYEARSGNTIYF; d_gene: NA; j_gene: TRBJ1-3; v_gene: TRBV10-3; abundance: NA
CDR3nt: TGTGCCTGGACACAATATAACACTGAAGCTTTCTTT; CDR3aa: CAWTQYNTEAFF; d_gene: NA; j_gene: TRBJ1-1; v_gene: TRBV30; abundance: NA
CDR3nt: TGCGCCAGCAGCTTGGGACTAGCGGGACGAGAGACCCAGTACTTC; CDR3aa: CASSLGLAGRETQYF; d_gene: TRBD2; j_gene: TRBJ2-5; v_gene: TRBV5-1; abundance: NA
CDR3nt: TGCAGCGTTGAAGAGACAGGGGGTTTGGCCAACGTCCTGACTTTC; CDR3aa: CSVEETGGLANVLTF; d_gene: TRBD1; j_gene: TRBJ2-6; v_gene: TRBV29-1; abundance: NA